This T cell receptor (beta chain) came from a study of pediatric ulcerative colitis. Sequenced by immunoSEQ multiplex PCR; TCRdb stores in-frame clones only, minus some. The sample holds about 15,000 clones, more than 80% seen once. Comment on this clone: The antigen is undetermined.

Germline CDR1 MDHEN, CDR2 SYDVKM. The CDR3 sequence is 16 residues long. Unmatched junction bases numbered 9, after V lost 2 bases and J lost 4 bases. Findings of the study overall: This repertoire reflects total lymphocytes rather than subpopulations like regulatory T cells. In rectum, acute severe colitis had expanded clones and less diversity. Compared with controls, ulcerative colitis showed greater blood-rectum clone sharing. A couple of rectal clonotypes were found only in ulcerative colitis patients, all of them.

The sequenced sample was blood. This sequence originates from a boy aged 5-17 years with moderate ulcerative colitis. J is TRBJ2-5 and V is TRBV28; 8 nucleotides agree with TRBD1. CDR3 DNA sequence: TGTGCCAGCAGTTTAAACGGGGAGACAGGGGTAGAGACCCAGTACTTC. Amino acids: CASSLNGETGVETQYF.